The 31 T cell receptor beta chains below were found in one sample sequenced in a study of T cells in Graves' hyperthyroidism and ophthalmopathy. RNA transcripts were the template for amplifying TCR beta CDR3 regions. Using the HTBI primer set, a first-round RT-PCR was run on the TCR CDR3. MiXCR, applied by TCRdb to the multiplex PCR reads, yields one record per CDR3 protein. The sample yields approximately 24,000 distinct CDR3 sequences, about 49% seen once. Sequencing was done on a sample of blood. These receptors all come from a woman aged 40 to 50 with Graves' hyperthyroidism that later progressed to Graves' ophthalmopathy.

This chain uses TRBV6-4 with TRBJ1-1, with D unresolved. CDR3 length equals 11 residues. The V end lost 5 bases, the J end lost 1 base, and 2 bases lay between the germline ends. The V gene's germline CDR1 is MRHNA and CDR2 SNTAGT. The CDR3 coding sequence is TGTGCCAGCAGTACGAACACTGAAGCTTTCTTT. Encoded protein: CASSTNTEAFF.

The V gene is TRBV2, the J gene TRBJ1-5; D call uncertain. This CDR3 spans 14 amino acids. Germline CDR1 SNHLY, CDR2 FYNNEI. V was clipped by 8 bases and J by 11 bases, with 22 bases between them. CDR3 residues: CASVVGEENGTQHF. In nucleotides, the CDR3 is TGTGCCAGCGTCGTGGGCGAAGAGAACGGGACCCAGCATTTT.

The rearrangement links TRBV19 to TRBJ1-6, with D possibly matching TRBD1 (6 bases). Germline CDR1 LNHDA, CDR2 SQIVND (reference sequence). This CDR3 has 14 residues. Trimming stripped 6 bases from V and 5 bases from J, with 11 bases between. CDR3: CASSTGNNNSPLHF. CDR3 in DNA: TGTGCCAGTAGCACAGGGAATAATAATTCACCCCTCCACTTT.

Of note for this clonotype: A clone one base away is much larger, so this may be a read error. V usage is TRBV4-2 and J usage is TRBJ2-6; D not certain. The CDR3 is made up of 16 amino acids. Germline V gives CDR1 LGHNA, CDR2 YNFKEQ. CDR3 amino acids: CASSPELGSGVNVLTF. The CDR3 coding sequence is TGTGCCAGCAGCCCAGAACTGGGCTCTGGGGTCAACGTCCTGACTTTC.

The rearrangement uses TRBV11-2 and TRBJ2-5; D ambiguous. Germline loops: CDR1 SGHAT, CDR2 FQNNGV. Trimming removed 6 bases at V and 1 base at J, with 3 bases between. The CDR3 contains 11 residues. The CDR3 region has the DNA TGTGCCAGCAGTCTCCAAGAGACCCAGTACTTC. Its protein product is CASSLQETQYF.

This chain links TRBV2 with TRBJ1-1; D remains ambiguous. Germline values: CDR1 SNHLY, CDR2 FYNNEI. V was pared by 9 bases and J by 2 bases, with 13 bases between. There are 13 residues in the CDR3. The CDR3, as DNA: TGTGCCAGTGGACCCGGAGGCAACACTGAAGCTTTCTTT. Translating it yields CASGPGGNTEAFF. Filled out from reference TRBV2 and TRBJ1-1, the complete variable domain reads EPEVTQTPSHQVTQMGQEVILRCVPISNHLYFYWYRQILGQKVEFLVSFYNNEISEKSEIFDDQFSVERPDGSNFTLKIRSTKLEDSAMYFCASGPGGNTEAFFGQGTRLTVV.

This chain uses TRBV7-9 with TRBJ2-1; D unresolved. V lost 5 bases to trimming and J lost 7 bases, with 9 bases between them. This CDR3 spans 12 amino acids. Germline assignment: CDR1 SEHNR and CDR2 FQNEAQ (reference sequence). The CDR3 sequence is CASSPSGNEQFF. The DNA for the CDR3 is TGTGCCAGCAGCCCTTCTGGGAATGAGCAGTTCTTC. Complete variable domain (other parts from reference TRBV7-9 and TRBJ2-1): DTGVSQNPRHKITKRGQNVTFRCDPISEHNRLYWYRQTLGQGPEFLTYFQNEAQLEKSRLLSDRFSAERPKGSFSTLEIQRTEQGDSAMYLCASSPSGNEQFFGPGTRLTVL.

This clonotype is labeled as medium-sized. The genes are TRBV9 and TRBJ2-1; no clear D gene. Germline-derived CDR1 and CDR2 are SGDLS and YYNGEE. V lost 2 bases, J lost 6 bases, and 6 bases lay in between. The CDR3 runs to 12 residues. CDR3 in DNA: TGTGCCAGCAGCGTTTACCCCAATGAGCAGTTCTTC. Translated: CASSVYPNEQFF.

This chain joins TRBV20-1 and TRBJ1-2; D unresolved. From germline, CDR1 is DFQATT and CDR2 SNEGSKA (reference sequence). This CDR3 is 13 amino acids long. Trimming took 0 bases from V and 4 from J, leaving 9 bases between them. The CDR3 is CSAREGGIYGYTF. In nucleotides, the CDR3 is TGCAGTGCTAGAGAGGGCGGAATCTATGGCTACACCTTC.

This chain uses TRBV2 with TRBJ1-6; 9 bases align to TRBD1. CDR3 length: 14 amino acids. Germline values: CDR1 SNHLY, CDR2 FYNNEI. After removal of 8 bases from V and 6 bases from J, the junction contained 5 bases not matched to a gene. DNA for the CDR3: TGTGCCAGCGGAAAGACAGGGGGTAATTCACCCCTCCACTTT. Translation gives CASGKTGGNSPLHF.

The rearrangement joins TRBV5-1 to TRBJ2-3; D unclear. From germline, CDR1 is SGHRS and CDR2 YFSETQ. This CDR3 spans 14 amino acids. V shed 4 bases and J shed 4 bases, with 13 bases lying between them. The CDR3 is CASSEDLRPDTQYF. For the CDR3, the DNA is TGCGCCAGCAGCGAGGATCTGAGGCCAGATACGCAGTATTTT.

In DNA form, the CDR3 reads TGTGCCAGCAGTGGGAAAGAGGGGGTTAGGTCACCCCTCCACTTT. Translated, it gives CASSGKEGVRSPLHF. The chain employs TRBV25-1 and TRBJ1-6; D is perhaps TRBD1 (6 bases). The length of the CDR3 is 15 residues. With 4 bases removed from V and 10 bases from J, the gap between germline ends came to 17 bases. Germline lookup yields CDR1 MGHDK and CDR2 SYGVNS.

This sequence joins TRBV7-9 and TRBJ2-7; D could derive from TRBD1 or TRBD2 (6 bases each). The V gene's germline CDR1 is SEHNR and CDR2 FQNEAQ (reference sequence). The germline V and J ends were trimmed by 6 bases and 3 bases, with 18 bases remaining between them. CDR3 length equals 15 residues. CDR3 DNA: TGTGCCAGCAGGGAGGGGGGCAGGAACGTCTACGAGCAGTACTTC. This gives the protein CASREGGRNVYEQYF.

This clonotype was seen at least ten times. The chain has TRBV30 and TRBJ2-3; D might be TRBD1 (5 bases). V was shortened by 0 bases and J by 2 bases, with 6 bases between the two germline ends. CDR1 and CDR2 (germline): GTSNPN, SVGIG (reference sequence). CDR3 length: 13 amino acids. Here the CDR3 reads CAWSVGATDTQYF. The CDR3 DNA sequence: TGTGCCTGGAGTGTAGGGGCCACAGATACGCAGTATTTT.

In regard to this clonotype: The junction departs from germline at one end; a sequencing error may be responsible. The chain carries TRBV6-1 and TRBJ1-5, with D possibly matching TRBD1 (6 bases). The CDR3 spans 13 residues. Germline V gives CDR1 MNHNS, CDR2 SASEGT. The CDR3 DNA sequence: TGTGCCAGCAGTTTGGCAGGGGTCCAGCCCCAGCGTTTT. This sequence encodes CASSLAGVQPQRF.

In regard to this clonotype: At one boundary the junction diverges from the germline segment, which might be a read error. V usage is TRBV29-1 and J usage is TRBJ2-5, with D uncertain. The CDR3 contains 14 residues. Germline lookup yields CDR1 SQVTM and CDR2 ANQGSEA. CDR3 residues: CSVSTKGLRETQYF. The CDR3 DNA follows: TGCAGCGTTTCTACTAAGGGTCTACGAGAGACACAGTACTTC.

The chain joins TRBV16 to TRBJ1-2; D gene ambiguous. Germline-derived CDR1 and CDR2 are KGHSY and FQNENV. V was pared by 0 bases and J by 9 bases, with 11 bases between. CDR3 size: 13 residues. Here the CDR3 DNA reads TGTGCCAGCAGCCAATCTCCGGGTAGCAGCTACACCTTC. Protein sequence: CASSQSPGSSYTF.

This clonotype is deemed medium-sized. This chain uses TRBV10-3 with TRBJ2-1; 10 bases map to TRBD2. J lost 7 bases, V lost 10 bases, and 4 bases had no gene match. CDR1 is ENHRY, CDR2 SYGVKD, per germline. CDR3 length: 12 residues. CDR3 sequence reads: CATGLAVNEQFF. CDR3 bases: TGTGCCACAGGACTAGCGGTAAATGAGCAGTTCTTC.

The V call is TRBV20-1, the J call TRBJ2-7; the D gene could be TRBD1 or TRBD2 (5 bases each). This CDR3 has 13 amino acids. Germline V gene sequence: CDR1 DFQATT, CDR2 SNEGSKA (reference sequence). The V and J ends lost 2 bases and 5 bases respectively, with 13 bases between them. CDR3 residues: CSARKSGRNEQYF. DNA for the CDR3: TGCAGTGCTAGAAAGTCAGGGAGAAACGAGCAGTACTTC.

This clonotype was seen many times. The CDR3 DNA reads TGCAGTGCCCACTGGAGGGCGATCGAAAACATTCAGTACTTC. It encodes CSAHWRAIENIQYF. The chain has TRBV20-1 and TRBJ2-4, with a possible D match to TRBD2 (6 bases). This CDR3 region has 14 residues. The germline V gene has CDR1 DFQATT and CDR2 SNEGSKA (reference sequence). V was trimmed by 6 bases and J by 5 bases, leaving 17 bases between them.

This clonotype occurred many times. The V gene is TRBV6-1, the J gene TRBJ1-1, with no clear D. Germline lookup yields CDR1 MNHNS and CDR2 SASEGT. Trimming shortened V by 2 bases and J by 1 base, and 5 bases separated the two germline ends. The CDR3 extends over 13 amino acids. CDR3 in DNA: TGTGCCAGCAGTGAAACGGGGAACACTGAAGCTTTCTTT. Its translation is CASSETGNTEAFF.

The rearrangement uses TRBV20-1 and TRBJ2-1; the D call may be TRBD1 or TRBD2 (5 bases each). CDR3 length: 13 amino acids. V lost 5 bases and J lost 3, with 11 bases in between. Germline-derived CDR1 and CDR2 are DFQATT and SNEGSKA (reference sequence). CDR3 in DNA: TGCAGTGCTCCTCGGGACGGCTACAATGAGCAGTTCTTC. Amino acids: CSAPRDGYNEQFF.

This clonotype was detected only a few times. Given the absence of the conserved phenylalanine or tryptophan at the CDR3 end, a read error is likely. V is TRBV5-1 and J is TRBJ2-2, with a tentative D call TRBD1 (6 bases). The germline V gene has CDR1 SGHRS and CDR2 YFSETQ. CDR3 size: 14 residues. CDR3: CASSLARDTRELFS. Here the CDR3 DNA reads TGCGCCAGCAGCTTGGCCCGGGACACCAGGGAGCTGTTTTCT.

V and J are TRBV11-2 and TRBJ2-1; 11 bases are shared with TRBD2. In germline, CDR1 is SGHAT, CDR2 FQNNGV. The CDR3 extends over 16 amino acids. V lost 6 bases to trimming and J lost 2 bases; unmatched junction nucleotides: 6. The CDR3 bases are TGTGCCAGCAGACCAATTAGCGGGAGGGCCTACAATGAGCAGTTCTTC. Translating it yields CASRPISGRAYNEQFF.

As to this clonotype: No conserved phenylalanine or tryptophan ends this CDR3, so it is likely a read error. The DNA is left out, because the CDR3 cannot be placed on it with certainty; the CDR3 is given as TCRdb lists it. The J gene is TRBJ2-2, the V gene TRBV10-3. Germline CDR1 reads ENHRY; CDR2 reads SYGVKD. The CDR3 sequence runs 8 residues, both termini included. CDR3 in amino acids: CAISESNG.

The chain combines TRBV15 with TRBJ2-3; a weak D match, TRBD2 (5 bases). From germline, CDR1 is LNHNV and CDR2 YYDKDF (reference sequence). Trimming removed 0 bases from V and 8 bases from J, with 9 bases in between. This CDR3 comprises 13 residues. CDR3: CATSRDRGVTQYF. The CDR3 DNA reads as TGTGCCACCAGCAGAGATCGGGGAGTTACGCAGTATTTT.

By its share, this clonotype is medium-sized (0.01 to 0.1%). This rearrangement joins TRBV25-1 to TRBJ1-1, with D unclear. The length of the CDR3 is 11 residues. Germline V gives CDR1 MGHDK, CDR2 SYGVNS. With 6 bases removed from V and 9 bases from J, the gap between germline ends came to 11 bases. CDR3 loop: CASRLEGQAFF. The CDR3 bases are TGTGCCAGCAGACTCGAAGGTCAAGCTTTCTTT.

The chain links TRBV7-9 to TRBJ2-1; no definite D call. CDR3 length: 12 amino acids. Germline V CDR1 and CDR2: SEHNR, FQNEAQ (reference sequence). V dropped 2 bases and J dropped 7 bases, with 6 bases sitting between them. DNA for the CDR3: TGTGCCAGCAGCTTAAAGGTAAATGAGCAGTTCTTC. This codes for CASSLKVNEQFF.

The chain carries TRBV10-3 and TRBJ2-1; D is uncertain. Trimming removed 10 bases at V and 6 bases at J, with 10 bases between. CDR3 length equals 11 residues. Germline CDR1 ENHRY, CDR2 SYGVKD. Written as DNA, the CDR3 is TGTGCCAGCAGCCCCTTCAATGAGCAGTTCTTC. Protein product: CASSPFNEQFF.

The rearrangement joins TRBV20-1 to TRBJ2-7; the D is unclear. There are 10 residues in the CDR3. CDR1 is DFQATT and CDR2 is SNEGSKA in the germline V gene (reference sequence). Trimming stripped 1 base from V and 10 bases from J, with 8 bases between. CDR3: CSARVMEQYF. CDR3 DNA sequence: TGCAGTGCTAGAGTCATGGAACAGTACTTC.

Comment on this clonotype: Relative to the germline gene, one junction end is altered; a read error may explain this. This chain uses TRBV5-1 with TRBJ2-6, with TRBD1 matching over 7 bases. The CDR3 has 13 amino acids. Germline-derived CDR1 and CDR2 are SGHRS and YFSETQ. CDR3 sequence: CASSLRTGVAEAF. CDR3 bases: TGCGCCAGCAGCCTTCGAACAGGGGTTGCTGAAGCTTTC.